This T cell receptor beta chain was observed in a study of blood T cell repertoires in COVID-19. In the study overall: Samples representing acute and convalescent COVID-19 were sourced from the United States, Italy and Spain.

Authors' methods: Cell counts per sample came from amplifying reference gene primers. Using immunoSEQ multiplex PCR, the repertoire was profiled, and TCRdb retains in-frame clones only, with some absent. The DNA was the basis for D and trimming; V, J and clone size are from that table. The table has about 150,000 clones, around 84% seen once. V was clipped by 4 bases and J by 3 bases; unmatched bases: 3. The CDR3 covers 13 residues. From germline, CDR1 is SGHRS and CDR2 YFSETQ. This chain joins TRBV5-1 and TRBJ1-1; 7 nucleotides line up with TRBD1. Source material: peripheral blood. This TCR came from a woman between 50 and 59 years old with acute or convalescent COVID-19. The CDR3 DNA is TGCGCCAGCAGCATCACAGGGGACACTGAAGCTTTCTTT. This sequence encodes CASSITGDTEAFF.